This T cell receptor (beta chain) was profiled in a study of graft-versus-host responses after intestinal transplantation. Concerning this clone: Its target is not known.

The CDR3 contains 12 residues. The V end lost 6 bases, the J end lost 3 bases, and 9 bases lay between the germline ends. Looked up from germline, CDR1 is SGHRS and CDR2 is YFSETQ. Clones were sequenced by immunoSEQ multiplex PCR, and TCRdb holds only the in-frame ones, with some missing. The table includes some 140,000 clones, roughly nine tenths detected once. This receptor was identified in a human donor who received an intestinal transplant. The sample here was unstimulated CD4+ T cells sorted from spleen or lymph node cells, taken before intestinal transplant. This chain joins TRBV5-1 and TRBJ1-2; D may be TRBD1 (6 bases). CDR3: CASKEGDYGYTF. In DNA form, the CDR3 reads TGCGCCAGCAAGGAGGGGGACTATGGCTACACCTTC.